The rows below give T cell receptor beta chains drawn from one sample of a study of identifying expanded T cells in peripheral blood. Measured with immunoSEQ multiplex PCR; TCRdb has only the in-frame clones, and not every one. The sample lists about 130,000 clones, around 88% occurring once. The sample comprised blood. Source of these receptors: a person between 18 and 69 years old in good health. Each CDR3 is given with its conserved first and last residue. D genes are given only for firm matches.

TRBJ1-4 | - | TRBV19 | TGTGCCAGTAGTACCCGATATCTTGAAAAACTGTTTTTT | CASSTRYLEKLFF
TRBJ1-3 | - | TRBV19 | TGTGCCAGTAGCCCCGTGGACTCTGGAAACACCATATATTTT | CASSPVDSGNTIYF
TRBJ1-2 | TRBD1 | TRBV6-5 | TGTGCCAGCACTCCGGGGACAGGGTCTATGAGCTACACCTTC | CASTPGTGSMSYTF
TRBJ2-3 | - | TRBV28 | TGTGCCAGCAGCCCGGTAAGGGTAGAAGTTAGCACAGATACGCAGTATTTT | CASSPVRVEVSTDTQYF
TRBJ1-1 | TRBD1 | TRBV28 | TGTGCCAGCAGTTTATGGCAGGGGGCAGGAAATGAAGCTTTCTTT | CASSLWQGAGNEAFF
TRBJ1-1 | - | TRBV5-4 | TGTGCCAGCAGCACCGGGAACACTGAAGCTTTCTTT | CASSTGNTEAFF
TRBJ2-1 | - | TRBV18 | TGTGCCAGCTCACCGGGACATGGATCGGGCAATGAGCAGTTCTTC | CASSPGHGSGNEQFF
TRBJ2-1 | TRBD2 | TRBV7-2 | TGTGCCAGCAGAACCCCGGGACTAGCCTTTGGTTCCTCCTACAATGAGCAGTTCTTC | CASRTPGLAFGSSYNEQFF
TRBJ2-7 | TRBD1 | TRBV6-5 | TGTGCCAGCAGTGGAACAGGGGTGGTAGTCTACGAGCAGTACTTC | CASSGTGVVVYEQYF
TRBJ1-1 | TRBD1 | TRBV6-4 | TGTGCCAGCAGGGAGGGGACAGGGGACCTGAACACTGAAGCTTTCTTT | CASREGTGDLNTEAFF